This entry lists 16 T cell receptor beta chains sequenced from one sample in a study of blood T cells in healthy people across ages. Using a J-beta primer mix together with a sample-barcoded 5' primer, a second PCR was run for about 6 to 11 cycles. Each CDR3 protein is one row after TCRdb ran MiXCR on the 5' RACE reads. Of fewer than 2 million distinct CDR3 sequences listed, around 42% are singletons. Material: blood. Receptors were obtained from a human donor in good health.

This clonotype has just a few counts. J is TRBJ1-5 and V is TRBV4-2; D gene unclear. CDR3 size: 14 residues. V was clipped by 5 bases and J by 3 bases, with 11 bases between them. CDR1 is LGHNA and CDR2 is YNFKEQ in the germline V gene. CDR3 sequence reads: CASSTERINQPQHF. The CDR3 region has the DNA TGTGCCAGCAGCACGGAGAGAATCAATCAGCCCCAGCATTTT.

Only a few counts were recorded for this clonotype. V usage is TRBV20-1 and J usage is TRBJ1-2; no reliable D call. The CDR3 is 10 amino acids. The V end was cut by 6 bases, the J end by 4 bases, with 6 bases between. Germline V gene sequence: CDR1 DFQATT, CDR2 SNEGSKA (reference sequence). The CDR3 nucleotides are TGCAGTGCGTACACCTATGGCTACACCTTC. Protein product: CSAYTYGYTF.

The chain links TRBV20-1 to TRBJ1-5, with D unclear. V was cut by 3 bases and J by 2 bases, with 8 bases left in between. This CDR3 spans 13 amino acids. Germline CDR1 DFQATT, CDR2 SNEGSKA (reference sequence). The CDR3 loop reads CSASDGGNQPQHF. CDR3 sequence (DNA): TGCAGTGCTAGTGATGGAGGCAATCAGCCCCAGCATTTT.

V usage is TRBV5-1 and J usage is TRBJ2-1, with 11 bases that match TRBD2. V shed 4 bases, J shed 10 bases, and the junction held 13 bases outside the gene matches. The V gene's germline CDR1 is SGHRS and CDR2 YFSETQ. The CDR3 covers 16 residues. As DNA, the CDR3 is TGCGCCAGCAGCCAGGGGGGCGGGACTAGCGGACAAGAGCAGTTCTTC. Translating gives CASSQGGGTSGQEQFF.

This clonotype was counted only a few times. V gene TRBV20-1 combines with J gene TRBJ1-6, with D maybe TRBD1 (6 bases). V lost 2 bases and J lost 9, with 11 bases in between. The CDR3 length is 13 residues. Germline-derived CDR1 and CDR2 are DFQATT and SNEGSKA (reference sequence). This CDR3 reads CSARPSQGSPLHF. CDR3 nucleotide sequence: TGCAGTGCTAGACCATCACAGGGTTCACCCCTCCACTTT.

The chain recombines TRBV29-1 with TRBJ2-3, with 7 bases matching TRBD1. V was pared by 5 bases and J by 4 bases, with 12 bases of the junction left unmatched. CDR1 is SQVTM, CDR2 ANQGSEA, per germline. The CDR3 is 15 residues long. DNA of the CDR3: TGCAGCGTTAAACTCAGGGGGTCCTTAGCAGATACGCAGTATTTT. Protein sequence: CSVKLRGSLADTQYF.

Worth noting for this clonotype: The germline gene is not matched at one end of the junction; a read error may be the cause. The V and J genes are TRBV7-2 and TRBJ2-6; a possible D gene is TRBD1 (5 bases). CDR3 length: 13 residues. Germline assignment: CDR1 SGHTA and CDR2 FQGNSA. CDR3 amino acids: CAQDVSGANVRTF. CDR3 coding DNA: TGTGCCCAGGACGTATCTGGGGCCAACGTCCGGACTTTC.

The CDR3 sequence is CASNEGPGQASYEQYF. In DNA, the CDR3 is TGTGCCAGCAACGAAGGGCCGGGACAGGCCTCCTACGAGCAGTACTTC. J is TRBJ2-7 and V is TRBV11-2, with 8 bases lining up with TRBD1. CDR3 length equals 16 residues. Germline V lookup: CDR1 SGHAT, CDR2 FQNNGV. The ends lost 7 bases at V and 0 bases at J; junction bases unmatched: 11. Full variable domain (missing parts from reference TRBV11-2 and TRBJ2-7): EAGVAQSPRYKIIEKRQSVAFWCNPISGHATLYWYQQILGQGPKLLIQFQNNGVVDDSQLPKDRFSAERLKGVDSTLKIQPAKLEDSAVYLCASNEGPGQASYEQYFGPGTRLTVT.

V is TRBV5-4 and J is TRBJ2-2; possibly TRBD2 for D (6 bases). The V end was cut by 4 bases, the J end by 6 bases, with 19 bases between. Germline CDR1 reads SGHNT; CDR2 reads YYREEE (reference sequence). There are 16 residues in the CDR3. This CDR3 reads CASSHPGRDRSGELFF. DNA of the CDR3: TGTGCCAGCAGCCATCCAGGGCGGGATCGGTCCGGGGAGCTGTTTTTT.

The V call is TRBV7-6, the J call TRBJ2-5; TRBD2 matches at 7 bases. The CDR3 totals 15 residues. CDR1 is SGHVS and CDR2 is FNYEAQ in the germline V gene. J gave up 13 bases and V 3 bases, and 17 bases lay outside the gene matches. The CDR3 nucleotides read TGTGCCAGCAGCTTCCCCGATGGGCTAGCGGTGAAACCGTACTTC. This codes for CASSFPDGLAVKPYF. Using reference TRBV7-6 and TRBJ2-5 for the parts outside the CDR3, the full variable domain is GAGVSQSPRYKVTKRGQDVALRCDPISGHVSLYWYRQALGQGPEFLTYFNYEAQQDKSGLPNDRFSAERPEGSISTLTIQRTEQRDSAMYRCASSFPDGLAVKPYFGPGTRLLVL.

CDR3 sequence reads: CASSIQRGEQETQYF. In DNA, the CDR3 is TGTGCCAGCAGCATTCAGCGGGGTGAACAAGAGACCCAGTACTTC. The chain employs TRBV7-3 and TRBJ2-5, with 7 positions matching TRBD2. This CDR3 comprises 15 residues. Germline CDR1 is SGHTA and CDR2 is FQGTGA. V lost 5 bases and J lost 2; bases outside the gene matches: 8.

This clonotype was observed a handful of times. J is TRBJ2-2 and V is TRBV29-1, with D perhaps matching TRBD2 (5 bases). V was pared by 6 bases and J by 7 bases, with 9 bases between. Germline CDR1 SQVTM, CDR2 ANQGSEA. The CDR3 extends over 11 amino acids. In nucleotides, the CDR3 is TGCAGCGTGAGGGTTGGCGGGGAGCTGTTTTTT. The encoded protein is CSVRVGGELFF.

This chain joins TRBV6-5 and TRBJ2-5; D is perhaps TRBD2 (7 bases). Germline lookup yields CDR1 MNHEY and CDR2 SVGAGI. V was shortened by 10 bases and J by 4 bases, with 19 bases between the two germline ends. The CDR3 sequence is 14 residues long. In nucleotides, the CDR3 is TGTGCCACCTCCATATTCGGGGGGCCAGAGACCCAGTACTTC. Its translation is CATSIFGGPETQYF.

DNA of the CDR3: TGTGCCAGCTACAGGGGCTCTGGAAACACCATATATTTT. As protein: CASYRGSGNTIYF. The chain combines TRBV12-3 or TRBV12-4 with TRBJ1-3, with 7 bases matching TRBD1. Unmatched junction bases numbered 1, after V lost 8 bases and J lost 0 bases. This CDR3 has 13 amino acids.

This chain connects TRBV27 to TRBJ2-1; 10 bases align to TRBD1. V shed 5 bases and J 4 bases; nucleotides not matched to a gene: 5. The germline V gene has CDR1 MNHEY and CDR2 SMNVEV (reference sequence). This CDR3 spans 15 amino acids. The CDR3 bases are TGTGCCAGCAGTCCGACGGGACAGGGGTACAATGAGCAGTTCTTC. It specifies CASSPTGQGYNEQFF.

V gene TRBV7-9 combines with J gene TRBJ2-1, with 10 bases that match TRBD1. CDR1 and CDR2 (germline): SEHNR, FQNEAQ (reference sequence). CDR3 length equals 14 residues. With 6 bases clipped from V and 5 bases from J, the junction kept 4 bases outside the gene matches. The CDR3 spells CASRGQGVDNEQFF. The CDR3 DNA reads as TGTGCCAGCAGAGGACAGGGGGTTGACAATGAGCAGTTCTTC.